Each of the 23 T cell receptor beta chains below was sequenced from the same sample in a study of shared clonotypes between healthy human individuals. Clones were read by immunoSEQ multiplex PCR, and TCRdb kept only the in-frame ones, dropping some. The sample contains roughly 2.1 million clones, under 95% of which appear only once. Naive-designated CD8 cells lacked CD45RO, were positively enriched for CCR7, and omitted terminally differentiated effector memory CD45RA+ cells. The sample was naive CD8+ T cells from PBMCs. The source is a young man in good health. Some clones in this sample may be carry-over from other donors' samples.

The chain uses TRBV6-1 and TRBJ2-7; TRBD2 might be the D (6 bases). The germline CDR1 and CDR2 sequences are MNHNS and SASEGT. The CDR3 extends over 16 amino acids. V was cut by 1 base and J by 3 bases, with 16 bases left in between. As DNA, the CDR3 is TGTGCCAGCAGTGAAGTTGCGGGGAACCTATACTACGAGCAGTACTTC. Translation gives CASSEVAGNLYYEQYF.

This chain links TRBV28 with TRBJ2-7; no firm D call. Germline-derived CDR1 and CDR2 are MDHEN and SYDVKM. This CDR3 contains 12 residues. Trimming left V 4 bases short and J 7 bases short, with 11 bases between. The CDR3 nucleotides are TGTGCCAGCAGTTCCCGCCCCGGAGAGCAGTACTTC. Encoded protein: CASSSRPGEQYF.

Here the CDR3 reads CASSTRQGYSEQYF. CDR3 nucleotides: TGTGCCAGCAGCACAAGACAGGGATACTCCGAGCAGTACTTC. The chain has TRBV11-2 and TRBJ2-7, with 7 bases matching TRBD1. V lost 5 bases, J lost 6 bases, and 10 bases stayed unmatched. The CDR3 has 14 residues. CDR1 and CDR2 (germline): SGHAT, FQNNGV.

The chain is built from TRBV9 and TRBJ2-3; no definite D call. V gave up 3 bases and J gave up 5 bases, with 16 bases separating them. Germline CDR1 reads SGDLS; CDR2 reads YYNGEE. The length of the CDR3 is 15 residues. The CDR3 bases are TGTGCCAGCAGCGCCGAACTAAAACTCGTAGATACGCAGTATTTT. Its translation: CASSAELKLVDTQYF.

In this sample, this clone turned up once. This sequence joins TRBV6-5 and TRBJ2-5, with 13 positions matching TRBD2. CDR3 size: 15 residues. Germline V gives CDR1 MNHEY, CDR2 SVGAGI. V was pared by 4 bases and J by 5 bases, with 4 bases of the junction left unmatched. CDR3 region: CASSSGLAGWETQYF. The CDR3 DNA reads as TGTGCCAGCAGTTCGGGACTAGCGGGATGGGAGACCCAGTACTTC.

DNA for the CDR3: TGTGCCAGCAGCCACCAGCCGGGGGCGGCGAACACTGAAGCTTTCTTT. Translation gives CASSHQPGAANTEAFF. V is TRBV5-8 and J is TRBJ1-1, with D tentatively TRBD1 (6 bases). CDR3 size: 16 residues. Trimming took 4 bases from V and 1 from J, leaving 17 bases between them. The germline CDR1 and CDR2 sequences are SGHTS and YDEGEE.

This clone turned up a few times. Additional DNA sequences in this sample encode the identical CDR3. The chain employs TRBV5-6 and TRBJ1-5; 9 bases are shared with TRBD1. V was clipped by 0 bases and J by 2 bases; unmatched bases: 0. Germline V CDR1 and CDR2: SGHDT, YYEEEE. This CDR3 is 15 amino acids long. The CDR3 DNA follows: TGTGCCAGCAGCTTGGGGACAGGGGGCAATCAGCCCCAGCATTTT. Translating it yields CASSLGTGGNQPQHF.

The chain's CDR3 is CASSDNFGGAWETQYF. The CDR3 coding sequence is TGTGCCAGCAGCGATAATTTTGGGGGGGCATGGGAGACCCAGTACTTC. This sequence joins TRBV9 and TRBJ2-5; D may be TRBD2 (7 bases). In germline, CDR1 is SGDLS, CDR2 YYNGEE. The CDR3 has 16 amino acids. V was shortened by 3 bases and J by 5 bases, with 20 bases between the two germline ends. The complete variable domain, with remaining parts taken from reference TRBV9 and TRBJ2-5, reads DSGVTQTPKHLITATGQRVTLRCSPRSGDLSVYWYQQSLDQGLQFLIQYYNGEERAKGNILERFSAQQFPDLHSELNLSSLELGDSALYFCASSDNFGGAWETQYFGPGTRLLVL.

V is TRBV6-5 and J is TRBJ1-1; D uncertain. CDR1 and CDR2 (germline): MNHEY, SVGAGI. The CDR3 consists of 15 residues. The ends were cut back, 7 bases at V and 1 base at J, with 16 bases in the middle. CDR3 sequence: CASTISVGKNTEAFF. The CDR3 DNA follows: TGTGCCAGCACGATTTCGGTGGGGAAGAACACTGAAGCTTTCTTT.

This clone turned up a few times. The sample contains more than one DNA sequence encoding this CDR3. The chain has TRBV6-5 and TRBJ1-1, with 9 bases fitting TRBD1. Germline V gene lookup returns CDR1 MNHEY and CDR2 SVGAGI. V lost 5 bases, J lost 1 base, and 2 bases stayed unmatched. The CDR3 spans 14 residues. The CDR3 region is CASSLQGANTEAFF. DNA for the CDR3: TGTGCCAGCAGTCTACAGGGGGCGAACACTGAAGCTTTCTTT.

V and J are TRBV30 and TRBJ2-7, with D unclear. The length of the CDR3 is 14 residues. Per the germline V gene, CDR1 is GTSNPN and CDR2 is SVGIG (reference sequence). The germline V and J ends were trimmed by 0 bases and 0 bases, with 9 bases remaining between them. Written as DNA, the CDR3 is TGTGCCTGGAGTGTAAGGCTAGTCTCCTACGAGCAGTACTTC. Its translation: CAWSVRLVSYEQYF.

Of note for this clone: This sample includes further DNA sequences coding for the same CDR3. CDR3 sequence: CASSFGSNQPQHF. The CDR3 DNA sequence: TGTGCCAGCAGCTTCGGCAGCAATCAGCCCCAGCATTTT. The chain has TRBV7-6 and TRBJ1-5; D call uncertain. This CDR3 contains 13 residues. CDR1 and CDR2 (germline): SGHVS, FNYEAQ. The germline V and J ends were trimmed by 3 bases and 1 base, with 4 bases remaining between them.

The V gene is TRBV19, the J gene TRBJ1-1; possible D gene TRBD1, 5 bases. The V and J ends lost 3 bases and 3 bases respectively, with 14 bases between them. Germline-derived CDR1 and CDR2 are LNHDA and SQIVND (reference sequence). This CDR3 comprises 15 residues. CDR3 protein: CASSIRVGGYTEAFF. CDR3 sequence (DNA): TGTGCCAGTAGTATCCGGGTCGGGGGGTACACTGAAGCTTTCTTT.

The V and J genes are TRBV27 and TRBJ1-4, with D possibly being TRBD1 (5 bases). From germline, CDR1 is MNHEY and CDR2 SMNVEV (reference sequence). The CDR3 spans 12 residues. V was pared by 6 bases and J by 12 bases, with 14 bases between. This CDR3 reads CASRYPWGELFF. For the CDR3, the DNA is TGTGCCAGCAGGTACCCGTGGGGGGAACTGTTTTTT.

The J gene is TRBJ2-7, the V gene TRBV27, with 8 bases matching TRBD2. The germline CDR1 and CDR2 sequences are MNHEY and SMNVEV (reference sequence). J gave up 6 bases and V 2 bases, and 9 bases lay outside the gene matches. The CDR3 runs to 15 residues. The chain's CDR3 is CASSLLAGPPGEQYF. For the CDR3, the DNA is TGTGCCAGCAGTTTACTAGCGGGTCCCCCGGGCGAGCAGTACTTC.

V usage is TRBV6-5 and J usage is TRBJ2-3; maybe TRBD1 (6 bases). Germline V lookup: CDR1 MNHEY, CDR2 SVGAGI. The CDR3 contains 15 residues. V dropped 6 bases and J dropped 2 bases, with 15 bases sitting between them. CDR3: CASSLRDTTTDTQYF. CDR3 coding DNA: TGTGCCAGCAGCCTCCGGGACACAACCACAGATACGCAGTATTTT.

This clone appeared a single time. This chain uses TRBV6-5 with TRBJ2-7; 7 bases agree with TRBD1. The ends lost 4 bases at V and 2 bases at J; junction bases unmatched: 11. The CDR3 spans 16 residues. Looked up from germline, CDR1 is MNHEY and CDR2 is SVGAGI. CDR3 nucleotides: TGTGCCAGCAGTTCAACCCAAACAGGGGACCCCTACGAGCAGTACTTC. Protein: CASSSTQTGDPYEQYF.

CDR3 coding DNA: TGTGCCAGCAGCTTGGGGCCTAGCGGGAGCATTGGGGAGCTGTTTTTT. Translating it yields CASSLGPSGSIGELFF. This sequence joins TRBV11-3 and TRBJ2-2; TRBD2 aligns across 10 bases. This CDR3 contains 16 residues. The J segment lost 8 bases and the V segment lost 3 bases, leaving 9 bases of the junction unmatched. The germline CDR1 and CDR2 sequences are SGHNT and YENEEA. Complete variable domain (other parts from reference TRBV11-3 and TRBJ2-2): EAGVVQSPRYKIIEKKQPVAFWCNPISGHNTLYWYLQNLGQGPELLIRYENEEAVDDSQLPKDRFSAERLKGVDSTLKIQPAELGDSAVYLCASSLGPSGSIGELFFGEGSRLTVL.

The V call is TRBV7-9, the J call TRBJ2-4, with D hard to call. V was pared by 5 bases and J by 1 base, with 15 bases between. This CDR3 spans 16 amino acids. The germline V gene has CDR1 SEHNR and CDR2 FQNEAQ (reference sequence). The CDR3 here is CASSPRVGFAKNIQYF. In nucleotides, the CDR3 is TGTGCCAGCAGCCCTAGAGTGGGTTTCGCCAAAAACATTCAGTACTTC.

The chain joins TRBV9 to TRBJ1-1; 8 bases match TRBD1. Per the germline V gene, CDR1 is SGDLS and CDR2 is YYNGEE. The ends lost 4 bases at V and 3 bases at J; junction bases unmatched: 23. This CDR3 spans 20 amino acids. CDR3 bases: TGTGCCAGCAGCACCCCCCTACTCGACAGGGGAGGGACGAGGGACACTGAAGCTTTCTTT. It yields the protein CASSTPLLDRGGTRDTEAFF.

This clone was seen a single time. The chain links TRBV19 to TRBJ1-4; a possible D gene is TRBD1 (5 bases). Germline V gives CDR1 LNHDA, CDR2 SQIVND (reference sequence). CDR3 size: 15 residues. V was pared by 1 base and J by 6 bases, with 12 bases between. This CDR3 reads CASSIATGPYEKLFF. For the CDR3, the DNA is TGTGCCAGTAGTATAGCGACGGGGCCCTATGAAAAACTGTTTTTT. Drawing the rest from reference TRBV19 and TRBJ1-4, the complete variable domain is DGGITQSPKYLFRKEGQNVTLSCEQNLNHDAMYWYRQDPGQGLRLIYYSQIVNDFQKGDIAEGYSVSREKKESFPLTVTSAQKNPTAFYLCASSIATGPYEKLFFGSGTQLSVL.

This chain uses TRBV10-1 with TRBJ1-5, with unresolved D. The germline V gene encodes CDR1 WNHNN and CDR2 SYGVQD (reference sequence). Trimming pared 4 bases from V and 5 bases from J, leaving 21 bases between. The CDR3 length is 17 residues. DNA of the CDR3: TGCGCCAGCAGTGCCGCAGCAGACCCTTACCTCCATCAGCCCCAGCATTTT. Amino acids: CASSAAADPYLHQPQHF.

This sequence joins TRBV27 and TRBJ1-5; unclear D gene. The germline gives CDR1 MNHEY, CDR2 SMNVEV (reference sequence). The CDR3 runs to 13 residues. V was shortened by 6 bases and J by 0 bases, with 6 bases between the two germline ends. In nucleotides, the CDR3 is TGTGCCAGCAGAGAGTATAGCAATCAGCCCCAGCATTTT. It translates to CASREYSNQPQHF.